This TCR beta chain was found in a study of regulatory T cells in long-lasting Graves disease. Noted time point: persistent/refractory GD, antithyroid drugs over 5 years with positive TRAb. Extracted RNA from PBMCs served as the source of the TCR library. Clinicians diagnosed Graves' disease using American Thyroid Association guidelines. Investigators prepared the TCR beta libraries by applying iRepertoire HTBI primers and Arm-PCR of CDR3 regions. TCRdb re-analysed the multiplex PCR reads in MiXCR, keeping a single row per CDR3 protein. The repertoire holds 650,000 to 850,000 distinct CDR3 sequences, with around 30% as singletons. The specimen comprised peripheral blood mononuclear cells (PBMCs), sampled when the disease was refractory, from a patient treated with antithyroid drugs. This clonotype was obtained from a female donor with Graves disease.

CDR3 DNA: TGTGCCAGGATATCAATGCCAAGGGGCCGTCAAGAGACCCAGTACTTC. Protein product: CARISMPRGRQETQYF. The chain recombines TRBV19 with TRBJ2-5; D may be TRBD1 (5 bases). Germline V gives CDR1 LNHDA, CDR2 SQIVND (reference sequence). This CDR3 is built from 16 residues. The ends were cut back, 9 bases at V and 2 bases at J, with 22 bases in the middle.